The 21 T cell receptor beta chains in this list originate from one sample, sequenced in a study of T cells in Graves' hyperthyroidism and ophthalmopathy. Amplification targeted TCR beta CDR3 regions from RNA transcripts. HTBI primers were used for first-round RT-PCR of the TCR CDR3. MiXCR was run by TCRdb on the multiplex PCR reads, yielding one entry per CDR3 protein. The table records more than 300,000 distinct CDR3 sequences, roughly 15% of them present only once. Sequenced input: blood. Receptors originate from a woman younger than 45 with Graves' ophthalmopathy.

A few counts support this clonotype. This sequence joins TRBV7-9 and TRBJ1-1, with 10 nucleotides matching TRBD1. The V segment lost 1 base and the J segment 0 bases; nucleotides outside the gene matches: 8. In germline, CDR1 is SEHNR, CDR2 FQNEAQ (reference sequence). This CDR3 is 18 amino acids long. CDR3 sequence: CASSLVSWTGGMNTEAFF. The CDR3 bases are TGTGCCAGCAGCTTAGTTTCTTGGACAGGGGGGATGAACACTGAAGCTTTCTTT.

Many counts were recorded for this clonotype. This rearrangement joins TRBV5-8 to TRBJ1-2; D is unclear. V gave up 3 bases and J gave up 0 bases, with 9 bases separating them. This CDR3 is 14 amino acids long. Looked up from germline, CDR1 is SGHTS and CDR2 is YDEGEE. The CDR3 reads CASSYPSPNYGYTF. The CDR3 coding sequence is TGTGCCAGCAGCTACCCCTCTCCTAACTATGGCTACACCTTC.

A word on this clonotype: A much larger clonotype is one base distant, so this may be a read error. The rearrangement joins TRBV29-1 to TRBJ2-1; TRBD2 matches 10 bases. Germline-derived CDR1 and CDR2 are SQVTM and ANQGSEA. The CDR3 sequence is 13 residues long. CDR3 sequence reads: CNSSGGVYNEQFF. In DNA form, the CDR3 reads TGCAACTCAAGCGGGGGGGTTTACAATGAGCAGTTCTTC.

In its sample, this clonotype was seen many times. This chain connects TRBV11-2 to TRBJ2-1; weak D call: TRBD1 (6 bases). The V gene lost 2 bases and the J gene lost 4 bases, with 15 bases spanning the gap. This CDR3 is 16 amino acids long. The germline V gene has CDR1 SGHAT and CDR2 FQNNGV. The CDR3 region is CASSLLGTTSYNEQFF. The CDR3 DNA is TGTGCCAGCAGCTTATTAGGGACAACCTCATACAATGAGCAGTTCTTC. Combining the CDR3 with reference TRBV11-2 and TRBJ2-1 gives the whole variable domain EAGVAQSPRYKIIEKRQSVAFWCNPISGHATLYWYQQILGQGPKLLIQFQNNGVVDDSQLPKDRFSAERLKGVDSTLKIQPAKLEDSAVYLCASSLLGTTSYNEQFFGPGTRLTVL.

The table lists this clonotype with many counts. The rearrangement joins TRBV20-1 to TRBJ1-1; no definite D call. CDR3 size: 12 residues. Trimming pared 2 bases from V and 6 bases from J, leaving 10 bases between. CDR1 is DFQATT and CDR2 is SNEGSKA in the germline V gene (reference sequence). CDR3 bases: TGCAGTGCTAGAAAAGTTTCGGCTGAAGCTTTCTTT. It encodes CSARKVSAEAFF.

Concerning this clonotype itself: The junction shows a germline mismatch at one end, possibly a read error. This chain joins TRBV5-1 and TRBJ1-1; 8 bases align to TRBD1. The CDR3 totals 12 residues. Per the germline V gene, CDR1 is SGHRS and CDR2 is YFSETQ. The CDR3 here is CASSRGQAQAFF. In DNA, the CDR3 is TGTGCCAGCAGCCGGGGACAGGCGCAAGCTTTCTTT.

The rearrangement joins TRBV19 to TRBJ2-2, with 11 nucleotides matching TRBD1. CDR3 length: 15 amino acids. The trim removed 5 bases at V and 5 bases at J, leaving 4 bases unmatched. Germline V lookup: CDR1 LNHDA, CDR2 SQIVND (reference sequence). CDR3 nucleotides: TGTGCCAGTAGTCCGGACAGGGGGCGAACCGGGGAGCTGTTTTTT. Translating gives CASSPDRGRTGELFF.

This clonotype was seen repeatedly, ten times or more. The chain employs TRBV12-3 or TRBV12-4 and TRBJ2-3; D is undetermined. The CDR3 extends over 15 amino acids. The V end lost 3 bases, the J end lost 3 bases, and 13 bases lay between the germline ends. The CDR3 region has the DNA TGTGCCAGCAGTTTCCACAGCGCGGCGACAGATACGCAGTATTTT. This encodes CASSFHSAATDTQYF.

The chain joins TRBV24-1 to TRBJ2-5; 7 bases are shared with TRBD1. The CDR3 consists of 15 residues. The V and J ends lost 1 base and 13 bases, in that order; junction bases with no gene match: 14. Germline V gene sequence: CDR1 KGHDR, CDR2 SFDVKD. The CDR3 bases are TGTGCCACCAGTGATTTTATTAGAGAGACAGGGCCACTGTACTTC. Translating gives CATSDFIRETGPLYF.

This clonotype has ten or more counts. This chain connects TRBV15 to TRBJ1-6, with unresolved D. Germline CDR1 is LNHNV and CDR2 is YYDKDF (reference sequence). This CDR3 contains 15 residues. V was cut by 0 bases and J by 0 bases, with 3 bases left in between. CDR3 in DNA: TGTGCCACCAGCAGAGAGGACTCCTATAATTCACCCCTCCACTTT. Encoded protein: CATSREDSYNSPLHF.

This clonotype has at least ten counts. This chain connects TRBV3-1 to TRBJ1-1; D remains ambiguous. The CDR3 is made up of 14 amino acids. V lost 3 bases, J lost 0 bases, and 8 bases lay in between. In germline, CDR1 is LGHDT, CDR2 YNNKEL (reference sequence). CDR3: CASSQGIVNTEAFF. The CDR3, as DNA: TGTGCCAGCAGCCAGGGGATCGTGAACACTGAAGCTTTCTTT.

This clonotype appeared many times. The chain joins TRBV6-2 or TRBV6-3 to TRBJ1-1; D is ambiguous. The germline gives CDR1 MNHEY, CDR2 SVGEGT. This CDR3 region has 15 residues. V gave up 0 bases and J gave up 0 bases, with 8 bases separating them. The CDR3 protein is CASSYSNFMNTEAFF. The CDR3, as DNA: TGTGCCAGCAGTTACTCGAACTTTATGAACACTGAAGCTTTCTTT.

This clonotype was seen at least ten times. The J gene is TRBJ1-1, the V gene TRBV20-1; 8 bases line up with TRBD1. Germline lookup yields CDR1 DFQATT and CDR2 SNEGSKA (reference sequence). Trimming at V came to 3 bases and at J to 1 base, leaving 4 bases not matched to a gene. The CDR3 runs 14 residues. This CDR3 reads CSARVDRANTEAFF. CDR3 coding DNA: TGCAGTGCTAGGGTGGACAGGGCGAACACTGAAGCTTTCTTT.

This clonotype showed up just a few times. CDR3 region: CASSQGRDSLYQETQYF. DNA of the CDR3: TGTGCCAGCAGCCAAGGAAGGGACAGCCTGTACCAAGAGACCCAGTACTTC. The chain joins TRBV4-2 to TRBJ2-5, with 7 bases identical to TRBD1. Germline values: CDR1 LGHNA, CDR2 YNFKEQ. CDR3 length: 17 residues. V was clipped by 1 base and J by 0 bases; unmatched bases: 8.

This clonotype has a count of ten or more. The chain couples TRBV29-1 to TRBJ2-3; unclear D gene. Trimming removed 4 bases at V and 0 bases at J, with 11 bases between. Germline V lookup: CDR1 SQVTM, CDR2 ANQGSEA. CDR3 length: 14 residues. Written as DNA, the CDR3 is TGCAGCGTTGTGGCGTTATCTAGCACAGATACGCAGTATTTT. Protein product: CSVVALSSTDTQYF.

The sample holds many counts of this clonotype. The genes are TRBV15 and TRBJ1-3; TRBD1 is a possible D gene (6 bases). V lost 2 bases, J lost 0 bases, and 14 bases lay in between. Germline V CDR1 and CDR2: LNHNV, YYDKDF (reference sequence). This CDR3 is built from 17 residues. The CDR3 reads CATSRIQDSSSGNTIYF. The CDR3 region has the DNA TGTGCCACCAGCAGAATTCAGGACAGCAGCTCTGGAAACACCATATATTTT.

This clonotype was counted ten times or more. V is TRBV20-1 and J is TRBJ2-5; no reliable D call. In germline, CDR1 is DFQATT, CDR2 SNEGSKA (reference sequence). Trimming took off 0 bases at V and 0 bases at J, with 8 bases between the two ends. The CDR3 has 14 residues. CDR3 sequence reads: CSAREGRYQETQYF. As DNA, the CDR3 is TGCAGTGCTAGAGAGGGTCGTTACCAAGAGACCCAGTACTTC.

This clonotype was seen repeatedly, ten times or more. CDR3: CASSQTGGNQPQHF. The CDR3, as DNA: TGTGCCAGCAGCCAGACAGGGGGCAATCAGCCCCAGCATTTT. This chain joins TRBV3-1 and TRBJ1-5, with 8 bases matching TRBD1. Trimming removed 3 bases from V and 2 bases from J; junction bases left unmatched: 0. The germline gives CDR1 LGHDT, CDR2 YNNKEL (reference sequence). This CDR3 has 14 amino acids.

The table lists this clonotype with a few counts. The chain joins TRBV5-1 to TRBJ2-5; D is uncertain. Germline assignment: CDR1 SGHRS and CDR2 YFSETQ. Trimming removed 4 bases at V and 3 bases at J, with 13 bases between. The CDR3 has 14 residues. CDR3 DNA: TGCGCCAGCAGCCTGGTTTCGTGGGAAGAGACCCAGTACTTC. It yields the protein CASSLVSWEETQYF. The full variable domain, in which reference TRBV5-1 and TRBJ2-5 provide the parts outside the CDR3, is KAGVTQTPRYLIKTRGQQVTLSCSPISGHRSVSWYQQTPGQGLQFLFEYFSETQRNKGNFPGRFSGRQFSNSRSEMNVSTLELGDSALYLCASSLVSWEETQYFGPGTRLLVL.

This clonotype was seen a handful of times. The junction does not match germline at one end; this may be a read error. V is TRBV20-1 and J is TRBJ2-3; possible D gene TRBD2, 7 bases. This CDR3 is built from 13 residues. The germline V gene encodes CDR1 DFQATT and CDR2 SNEGSKA (reference sequence). DNA of the CDR3: TGCAGTGCTAGAAAGCGGGACACAGATACGCAGTGTTTT. The encoded protein is CSARKRDTDTQCF.

The sample holds many counts of this clonotype. The CDR3 loop reads CASTSTLTNEKLFF. The CDR3 DNA sequence: TGTGCCAGCACTTCAACATTGACTAATGAAAAACTGTTTTTT. The chain combines TRBV6-1 with TRBJ1-4, with no clear D. The V end lost 7 bases, the J end lost 2 bases, and 11 bases lay between the germline ends. CDR1 is MNHNS and CDR2 is SASEGT in the germline V gene. The CDR3 loop spans 14 amino acids.